This is a list of T cell receptor beta chains from one sample in a study of blood T cell repertoires in COVID-19. Generated by immunoSEQ multiplex PCR, the TCRdb table keeps only in-frame clones and is missing some. The sample includes 250,000 to 350,000 clones, about 80% of them seen just once. The specimen was peripheral blood. The receptors shown here come from a person aged 70 to 85 with COVID-19, enrolled during active disease. The CDR3 runs from the conserved cysteine through the conserved F or W. A D gene is named only where the DNA matches it firmly. For some rows the clone size is stated as once, few or many, or as a class when expanded; others skip it.

CDR3nt	CDR3aa	d_gene	j_gene	abundance	v_gene
TGTGCCAGCTGCTCCAGGGGGGCCACTGAAGCTTTCTTT	CASCSRGATEAFF	TRBD1	TRBJ1-1	NA	TRBV6-5
TGTGCCAGTAGTCGGACAGACCAGAACACTGAAGCTTTCTTT	CASSRTDQNTEAFF	NA	TRBJ1-1	once	TRBV19
TGTGCCAGCAGCTTAGCTAGCGGGAGTAGAGGCTCCTACAATGAGCAGTTCTTC	CASSLASGSRGSYNEQFF	TRBD2	TRBJ2-1	NA	TRBV7-2
TGTGCCAGCAGTTTTTATCAGGGTGGTGGCTACACCTTC	CASSFYQGGGYTF	NA	TRBJ1-2	NA	TRBV28
TGTGCCAGTAGTATTATCAGGCCTAATGAAAAACTGTTTTTT	CASSIIRPNEKLFF	NA	TRBJ1-4	few	TRBV19
TGTGCCAGTAGTATATCCCAGAAGATCTATGGCTACACCTTC	CASSISQKIYGYTF	NA	TRBJ1-2	NA	TRBV19
TGTGCCAGCAGCTTAGTTTGGGACACTCATCAGCCCCAGCATTTT	CASSLVWDTHQPQHF	NA	TRBJ1-5	NA	TRBV7-2
TGCGCCAGCAGCTTGGTGGCAGGGGAACAGCCCCAGCATTTT	CASSLVAGEQPQHF	NA	TRBJ1-5	NA	TRBV5-1
TGTGCCAGCAGCTCCCCCAGTACCACAGGCAAAACTAATGAAAAACTGTTTTTT	CASSSPSTTGKTNEKLFF	NA	TRBJ1-4	NA	TRBV7-9
TGCGCCAGCACGGACAGGCCCTCCTATGGCTACACCTTC	CASTDRPSYGYTF	TRBD1	TRBJ1-2	NA	TRBV5-1
TGTGCCACCAGTGATAGAGCGATCTCCTCCTACAATGAGCAGTTCTTC	CATSDRAISSYNEQFF	NA	TRBJ2-1	once	TRBV24-1
TGTGCCAGCAACAAACTCAGGGCCGGCACAGATACGCAGTATTTT	CASNKLRAGTDTQYF	NA	TRBJ2-3	NA	TRBV6-6
TGTGCCAGTAAAGACCTAGTCCCGAACACCGGGGAGCTGTTTTTT	CASKDLVPNTGELFF	NA	TRBJ2-2	many	TRBV19
TGTGCCAGCAGCCCGGGACAGGGGGCGGTGGTTTCACCCCTCCACTTT	CASSPGQGAVVSPLHF	TRBD1	TRBJ1-6	NA	TRBV5-6
TGTGCCAGCAGCGTGACTAGCCACCCAGATACGCAGTATTTT	CASSVTSHPDTQYF	TRBD2	TRBJ2-3	NA	TRBV9
TGTGCCAGCAGCTCCATGACAGGGCGTTCACCCCTCCACTTT	CASSSMTGRSPLHF	TRBD1	TRBJ1-6	NA	TRBV7-9
TGTGCCAGTAGTATGGCGAGGCCCAATGAGCAGTTCTTC	CASSMARPNEQFF	NA	TRBJ2-1	once	TRBV19
TGCAGCGTCGCCAAAAACAGGGACACTGAAGCTTTCTTT	CSVAKNRDTEAFF	NA	TRBJ1-1	NA	TRBV29-1
TGTGCCAGCAGTTACGCACAGGGGTTTGGCTATGGCTACACCTTC	CASSYAQGFGYGYTF	TRBD1	TRBJ1-2	NA	TRBV6-2/TRBV6-3
TGTGCCAGCATAGGGAGTTCGGGGGGCTACACCTTC	CASIGSSGGYTF	NA	TRBJ1-2	NA	TRBV25-1
TGTGCCAGCAGTTCCGACGGCCAGGGCAATCAGCCCCAGCATTTT	CASSSDGQGNQPQHF	NA	TRBJ1-5	NA	TRBV6-6
TGTGCCACCAGCAGAGCACCGGGACAGTACAACACCGGGGAGCTGTTTTTT	CATSRAPGQYNTGELFF	TRBD1	TRBJ2-2	NA	TRBV15
TGTGCCAGCACCATACCGGGTCCTCTTCGGGATACGCAGTATTTT	CASTIPGPLRDTQYF	NA	TRBJ2-3	once	TRBV6-5
TGCGCCAGCAGCTTTTCTAGCGGGGGGCCCATAACAGATACGCAGTATTTT	CASSFSSGGPITDTQYF	TRBD2	TRBJ2-3	NA	TRBV5-1
TGTGCCAGCAGCAGAGGACTCAATCACTATGGCTACACCTTC	CASSRGLNHYGYTF	NA	TRBJ1-2	NA	TRBV7-9
TGCGCCAGCAGATTGGACGAAGGGGTGGAAAAACTGTTTTTT	CASRLDEGVEKLFF	NA	TRBJ1-4	NA	TRBV5-1
TGTGCCAGCAGCCAAACTCAGGTCCGTTCGCCCCAGCATTTT	CASSQTQVRSPQHF	NA	TRBJ1-5	NA	TRBV7-2
TGCGCCAGCAGCCAAGGGGAGACCTACGAGCAGTACTTC	CASSQGETYEQYF	NA	TRBJ2-7	NA	TRBV4-3
TGTGCCATCAGTGAGTTTTCGGCAGGTAATATAAATGAAGCTTTCTTT	CAISEFSAGNINEAFF	NA	TRBJ1-1	NA	TRBV10-3
TGTGCCAGCAGTGAACAGGGGAACGAGCAGTACTTC	CASSEQGNEQYF	NA	TRBJ2-7	NA	TRBV6-1
TGTGCCAGCAGCTTGCAGGAAATGAACACTGAAGCTTTCTTT	CASSLQEMNTEAFF	NA	TRBJ1-1	NA	TRBV7-8
TGTGCCAGCAGTTTAAAATTCGCGGGGACTGAAGCTTTCTTT	CASSLKFAGTEAFF	NA	TRBJ1-1	NA	TRBV27
TGTGCCAGCAGCTCCCCCGAGATGAACACTGAAGCTTTCTTT	CASSSPEMNTEAFF	NA	TRBJ1-1	NA	TRBV7-6
TGCGCCAGCAGCCAAACCGACAGGGGCGGGAACTATGGCTACACCTTC	CASSQTDRGGNYGYTF	TRBD1	TRBJ1-2	few	TRBV4-3
TGTGCCAGCAGCCCCCGGGAGATCTATGGCTACACCTTC	CASSPREIYGYTF	NA	TRBJ1-2	NA	TRBV7-2
TGTGCCAGCAGCTTAGGACACTCGAACGCTGAAGCTTTCTTT	CASSLGHSNAEAFF	NA	TRBJ1-1	NA	TRBV7-2
TGCAGCGTTGAAGATCATCGGACTACACAGGGCACAGATACGCAGTATTTT	CSVEDHRTTQGTDTQYF	NA	TRBJ2-3	NA	TRBV29-1
TGTGCCAGTAGTATGGGGCGGATTTCGCAGTCGCGGGAGGGCTACACCTTC	CASSMGRISQSREGYTF	NA	TRBJ1-2	NA	TRBV19
TGTGCCAGCAGCTTGGGCGGGGCAGGGGGCCTTTTTGCTTTCTTT	CASSLGGAGGLFAFF	TRBD1	TRBJ1-1	NA	TRBV28
TGTGCCAGCAGCTTAGTAGGGGGGGGTCCCTCTGGGGCCAACGTCCTGACTTTC	CASSLVGGGPSGANVLTF	NA	TRBJ2-6	few	TRBV11-2
TGCGCCAGCAGCCCCTTGGGCACCCGGGACAGGAGAGGATCTATATATTTT	CASSPLGTRDRRGSIYF	TRBD1	TRBJ1-3	NA	TRBV5-1
TGTGCCAGCAGCTTGGATGACAGGAACACTGAAGCTTTCTTT	CASSLDDRNTEAFF	NA	TRBJ1-1	NA	TRBV7-3
TGTGCCAGTAGCCGGACTAGCGGGGGGGCGGACGAGCAGTACTTC	CASSRTSGGADEQYF	TRBD2	TRBJ2-7	NA	TRBV19
TGTGCCAGCAGCCAAGATCCCCTCGGGCTAGCGGAACAAGAGACCCAGTACTTC	CASSQDPLGLAEQETQYF	TRBD2	TRBJ2-5	NA	TRBV3-1/TRBV3-2
TGTGCCAGCAGTATAACAGGGGGCGGGAATGACGAGCAGTACTTC	CASSITGGGNDEQYF	TRBD1	TRBJ2-7	NA	TRBV27
TGTGCCAGTAGTATTATAGGGGCTGGCACAGATACGCAGTATTTT	CASSIIGAGTDTQYF	NA	TRBJ2-3	NA	TRBV19